One T cell receptor beta chain is described in this entry. This record belongs to a study of control samples from healthy donors and cancer patients. TCRdb's copy holds only in-frame clones and misses some; the assay was immunoSEQ multiplex PCR. The data contain roughly 180,000 clones, around 93% of them seen just once; the ten biggest clones take up over 3.5%. V lost 3 bases and J lost 9; bases outside the gene matches: 7. Germline loops: CDR1 MRHNA, CDR2 SNTAGT. The CDR3 consists of 15 residues. J is TRBJ2-1 and V is TRBV6-4; 11 positions match TRBD2. The specimen sequenced was blood. The TCR sequence derives from a woman aged 55-75 years in good health. As DNA, the CDR3 is TGTGCCAGCAGTGAGACTAGCGGGGCCACAGTTGAGCAGTTCTTC. This sequence encodes CASSETSGATVEQFF.